Listed below are T cell receptor beta chains from one sample, sequenced in a study of cytomegalovirus exposure and HLA in healthy donors. Produced via immunoSEQ multiplex PCR; TCRdb's table is partial and in-frame only. The repertoire holds about 160,000 clones, with 60% to 85% as singletons. The sequenced material came from PBMCs. These receptors came from a man aged 35 to 55 in good health and CMV-seropositive. Both conserved end residues are part of each CDR3. D genes are given only for firm matches. The size of a clone is reported for some rows only, either as once, few or many, or as a class for expanded clones.

V	D	J	size	CDR3	DNA
TRBV13	TRBD1	TRBJ2-7	.	CASSGDSSYEQYF	TGTGCCAGCAGCGGGGACAGCTCCTACGAGCAGTACTTC
TRBV5-4	TRBD2	TRBJ2-1	.	CASSVSSGSRNEQFF	TGTGCCAGCAGCGTATCTAGCGGGAGCAGGAATGAGCAGTTCTTC
TRBV2	.	TRBJ2-5	.	CASTPQAPLAQETQYF	TGTGCCAGCACCCCACAGGCCCCTTTGGCCCAAGAGACCCAGTACTTC
TRBV7-9	.	TRBJ1-5	.	CASSLVGDQPQHF	TGTGCCAGCAGCTTAGTGGGCGATCAGCCCCAGCATTTT
TRBV5-4	TRBD1	TRBJ1-1	.	CASSGGQGPHTEAFF	TGTGCCAGCAGCGGCGGACAGGGGCCTCACACTGAAGCTTTCTTT
TRBV6-1	TRBD2	TRBJ2-1	.	CASSETSGRLEEQFF	TGTGCCAGCAGTGAAACTAGCGGGAGATTGGAGGAGCAGTTCTTC
TRBV5-5	.	TRBJ1-3	.	CASIPSSSGNTIYF	TGTGCCAGCATCCCTTCCTCCTCTGGAAACACCATATATTTT
TRBV7-3	.	TRBJ2-1	.	CASSLSPYNEQFF	TGTGCCAGCAGCTTAAGTCCGTACAATGAGCAGTTCTTC
TRBV9	.	TRBJ1-1	.	CASSVGENTEAFF	TGTGCCAGCAGCGTAGGAGAAAACACTGAAGCTTTCTTT
TRBV19	TRBD2	TRBJ2-2	.	CASSMRSGSNTGELFF	TGTGCCAGTAGTATGCGTAGCGGGAGTAACACCGGGGAGCTGTTTTTT
TRBV4-1	.	TRBJ2-5	.	CASSLSQLSQETQYF	TGCGCCAGCAGCTTATCACAGCTGAGCCAAGAGACCCAGTACTTC
TRBV2	TRBD1	TRBJ2-6	.	CASRDRSGANVLTF	TGTGCCAGCAGGGACAGGTCTGGGGCCAACGTCCTGACTTTC
TRBV2	TRBD1	TRBJ1-2	.	CASSEGTGPYGYTF	TGTGCCAGCAGTGAAGGGACAGGACCGTATGGCTACACCTTC
TRBV6-5	.	TRBJ2-5	few	CASSYGASPAETQYF	TGTGCCAGCAGTTACGGGGCTAGTCCGGCAGAGACCCAGTACTTC
TRBV7-6	.	TRBJ2-3	.	CASSLTPGADTQYF	TGTGCCAGCAGCTTAACCCCCGGGGCAGATACGCAGTATTTT
TRBV28	TRBD1	TRBJ1-5	once	CASSFGQGGQPQHF	TGTGCCAGCAGTTTCGGACAGGGTGGCCAGCCCCAGCATTTT
TRBV2	.	TRBJ1-5	.	CASSGWGRQPQHF	TGTGCCAGCAGTGGTTGGGGGAGGCAGCCCCAGCATTTT
TRBV7-9	TRBD2	TRBJ2-7	.	CASSPRASGIGEQYF	TGTGCCAGCAGCCCCCGGGCTAGCGGGATAGGCGAGCAGTACTTC
TRBV7-6	.	TRBJ2-1	.	CASSQASDVNNEQFF	TGTGCCAGCAGCCAGGCGTCAGATGTAAACAATGAGCAGTTCTTC